Listed here is a single TCR beta chain. The CDR3 is 14 residues long. Per the germline V gene, CDR1 is LGHDT and CDR2 is YNNKEL (reference sequence). Losses at the gene ends were 4 bases for V and 6 bases for J; bases not matched to a gene: 3. The data stem from a study of blood T cell repertoires in COVID-19. Assay: immunoSEQ multiplex PCR; the TCRdb copy retains only in-frame clones and omits some. The sample shows about 350,000 clones, almost 90% of them seen only once. The chain is built from TRBV3-1 (or the pseudogene TRBV3-2) and TRBJ2-1; 10 nucleotides agree with TRBD2. This clonotype was obtained from a woman under 40 who had been exposed to COVID-19. The sequenced sample consisted of PBMCs or T cells enriched from blood (not recorded which). The CDR3 reads CASSLGLASNEQFF. The CDR3 DNA reads TGTGCCAGCAGCCTGGGACTAGCGAGCAATGAGCAGTTCTTC.